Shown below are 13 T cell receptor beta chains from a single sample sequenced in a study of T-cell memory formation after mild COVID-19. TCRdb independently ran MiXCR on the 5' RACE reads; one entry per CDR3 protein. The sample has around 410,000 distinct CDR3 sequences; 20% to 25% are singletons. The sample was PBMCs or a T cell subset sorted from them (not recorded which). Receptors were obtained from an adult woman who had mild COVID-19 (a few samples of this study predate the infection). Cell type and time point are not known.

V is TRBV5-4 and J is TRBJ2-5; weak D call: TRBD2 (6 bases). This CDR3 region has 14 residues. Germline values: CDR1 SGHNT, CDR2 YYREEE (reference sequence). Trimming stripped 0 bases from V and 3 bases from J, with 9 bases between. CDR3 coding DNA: TGTGCCAGCAGCTTGGGGGACTGGAAAGAGACCCAGTACTTC. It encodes CASSLGDWKETQYF.

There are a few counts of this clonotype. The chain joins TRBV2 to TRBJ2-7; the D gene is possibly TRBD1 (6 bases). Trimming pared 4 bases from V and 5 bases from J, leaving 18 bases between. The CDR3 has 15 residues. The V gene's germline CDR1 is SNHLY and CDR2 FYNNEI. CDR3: CASSVGDRRVDEQYF. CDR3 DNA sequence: TGTGCCAGCAGTGTCGGTGACAGGCGAGTTGACGAGCAGTACTTC.

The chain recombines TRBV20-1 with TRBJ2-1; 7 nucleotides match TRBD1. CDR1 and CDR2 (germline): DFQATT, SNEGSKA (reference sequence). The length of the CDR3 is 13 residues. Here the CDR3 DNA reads TGCAGCGCTGGACAGGACCGCTGGGAGGAGCAGTTCTTC. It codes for CSAGQDRWEEQFF.

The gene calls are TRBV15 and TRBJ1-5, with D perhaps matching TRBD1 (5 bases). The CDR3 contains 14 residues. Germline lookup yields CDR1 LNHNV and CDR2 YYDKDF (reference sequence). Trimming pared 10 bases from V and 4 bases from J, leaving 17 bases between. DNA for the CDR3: TGTGCCAGCGAGCAGGGTTGGGGTAATCAGCCCCAGCATTTT. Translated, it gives CASEQGWGNQPQHF.

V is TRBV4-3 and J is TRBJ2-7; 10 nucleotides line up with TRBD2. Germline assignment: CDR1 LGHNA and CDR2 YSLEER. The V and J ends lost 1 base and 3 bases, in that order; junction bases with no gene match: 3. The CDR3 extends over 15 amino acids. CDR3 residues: CASSQGSSGSYEQYF. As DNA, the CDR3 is TGCGCCAGCAGCCAAGGTTCTAGCGGGAGCTACGAGCAGTACTTC.

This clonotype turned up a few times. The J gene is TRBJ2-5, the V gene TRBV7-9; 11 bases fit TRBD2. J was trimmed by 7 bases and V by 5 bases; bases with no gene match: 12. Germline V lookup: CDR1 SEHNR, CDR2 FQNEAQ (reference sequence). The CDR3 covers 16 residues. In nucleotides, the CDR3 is TGTGCCAGCAGCCAAGCTTTAGCGGGAGGGCTGGCGACCCAGTACTTC. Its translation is CASSQALAGGLATQYF.

The CDR3 is CATSRERGGNEQFF. Written as DNA, the CDR3 is TGTGCCACCAGCAGAGAGCGGGGGGGCAATGAGCAGTTCTTC. The genes are TRBV15 and TRBJ2-1, with 9 bases lining up with TRBD2. Per the germline V gene, CDR1 is LNHNV and CDR2 is YYDKDF (reference sequence). The V gene end was trimmed by 0 bases and the J gene end by 6 bases; junction bases not matched to a gene: 0. The CDR3 totals 14 residues.

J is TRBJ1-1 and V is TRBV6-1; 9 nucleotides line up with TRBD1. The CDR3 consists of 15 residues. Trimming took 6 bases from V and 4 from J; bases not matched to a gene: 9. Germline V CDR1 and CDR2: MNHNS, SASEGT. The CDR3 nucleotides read TGTGCCAGCAGCGCGACAGGGGGAGGGAGCACTGAAGCTTTCTTT. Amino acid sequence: CASSATGGGSTEAFF.

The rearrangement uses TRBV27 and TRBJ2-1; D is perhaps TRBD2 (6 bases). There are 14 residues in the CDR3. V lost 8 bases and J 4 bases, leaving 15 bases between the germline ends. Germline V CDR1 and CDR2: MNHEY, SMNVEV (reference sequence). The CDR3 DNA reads TGTGCCAGCGGACCGGGACTTTCATACAATGAGCAGTTCTTC. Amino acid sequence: CASGPGLSYNEQFF.

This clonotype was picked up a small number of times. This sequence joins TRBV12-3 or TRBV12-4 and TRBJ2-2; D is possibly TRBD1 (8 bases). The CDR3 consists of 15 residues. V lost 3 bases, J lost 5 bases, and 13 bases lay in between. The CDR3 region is CASSLQQGGTGELFF. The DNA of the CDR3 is TGTGCCAGCAGTTTGCAACAGGGGGGGACCGGGGAGCTGTTTTTT.

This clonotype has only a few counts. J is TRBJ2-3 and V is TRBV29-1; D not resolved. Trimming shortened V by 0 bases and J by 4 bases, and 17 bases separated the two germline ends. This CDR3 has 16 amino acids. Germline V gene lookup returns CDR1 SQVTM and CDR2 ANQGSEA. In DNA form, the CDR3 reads TGCAGCGTTGAAGATGGGTGGAGAGAGGCCCCAGATACGCAGTATTTT. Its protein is CSVEDGWREAPDTQYF.

CDR3 coding DNA: TGTGCCAGCAGCTCCACAAGACAGATAAACACTGAAGCTTTCTTT. Translation: CASSSTRQINTEAFF. The V call is TRBV11-2, the J call TRBJ1-1, with D perhaps matching TRBD1 (5 bases). The germline V and J ends were trimmed by 4 bases and 2 bases, with 14 bases remaining between them. The length of the CDR3 is 15 residues. Germline V CDR1 and CDR2: SGHAT, FQNNGV.

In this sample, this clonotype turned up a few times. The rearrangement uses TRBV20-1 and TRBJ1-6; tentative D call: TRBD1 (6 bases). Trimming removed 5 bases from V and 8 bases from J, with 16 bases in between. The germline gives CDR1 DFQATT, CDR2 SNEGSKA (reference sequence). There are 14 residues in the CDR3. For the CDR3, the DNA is TGCAGTGCTTCCGGGACACCTAATCATTCACCCCTCCACTTT. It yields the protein CSASGTPNHSPLHF.